This T cell receptor beta chain emerged from a study of T cells in Graves' hyperthyroidism and ophthalmopathy. The study based diagnoses on clinical symptoms, serum thyroxine and TRAb, thyroid ultrasound and orbital computed tomography. Source material for PBMCs was more than 9.5 ml fresh peripheral blood. At least ten counts were recorded for this clonotype. The J segment lost 7 bases and the V segment lost 2 bases, leaving 7 bases of the junction unmatched. The germline V gene encodes CDR1 SGHAT and CDR2 FQNNGV. This CDR3 contains 15 residues. Template material for amplifying TCR beta CDR3 regions consisted of RNA transcripts. An initial round of RT-PCR targeting the TCR CDR3 relied on the HTBI primer set. Each CDR3 protein gets one entry after TCRdb re-called the multiplex PCR reads with MiXCR. The sample shows some 560,000 distinct CDR3 sequences, less than 15% of them seen only once.

Sequenced input: blood. The sequence derives from a woman aged 40-49 years with Graves' hyperthyroidism. The J gene is TRBJ1-1, the V gene TRBV11-2, with 10 bases matching TRBD1. CDR3 protein: CASSLPRDRGIEAFF. Written as DNA, the CDR3 is TGTGCCAGCAGCTTACCCCGGGACAGGGGAATTGAAGCTTTCTTT.